A selection of T cell receptor beta chains follows, all from one sample in a study of identifying expanded T cells in peripheral blood. Sequencing used immunoSEQ multiplex PCR; TCRdb keeps in-frame clones, though not all of them. The sample lists some 90,000 clones, approximately 84% occurring once. Sequencing was done on a sample of blood. The receptor set was obtained from a person aged 18 to 75 in good health. The CDR3 runs from the conserved cysteine through the conserved F or W. The order of the fields is clone size, CDR3 length, J gene, D gene, V gene, CDR3 DNA, CDR3 protein. The D gene is left open where the match is weak. Clone size is given for some rows only: seen once, a few or many times, or a class if the clone is expanded.

-	15	TRBJ1-2	TRBD1	TRBV4-1	TGCGCCAGCAGCCACGGACAGGGCCCCCTCTATGGCTACACCTTC	CASSHGQGPLYGYTF
-	15	TRBJ2-7	-	TRBV5-8	TGTGCCAGCAGCATTCCGGGACGGGACCCCAACGAGCAGTACTTC	CASSIPGRDPNEQYF
-	15	TRBJ1-2	TRBD1	TRBV28	TGTGCCAGCAGTTCGCAGACAGGGGAAGGGGTTGGCTACACCTTC	CASSSQTGEGVGYTF
-	11	TRBJ2-3	-	TRBV30	TGTGCCTGGAGCCCAGGGTCCACGCAGTATTTT	CAWSPGSTQYF
-	14	TRBJ1-3	-	TRBV25-1	TGTGCCAGCAGGTCAGGGTTGGATGGAAACACCATATATTTT	CASRSGLDGNTIYF
-	17	TRBJ1-6	-	TRBV27	TGTGCCAGCAGCCAAGAAGCAATTGGGTTCGAGAATTCACCCCTCCACTTT	CASSQEAIGFENSPLHF
-	16	TRBJ2-1	-	TRBV28	TGTGCCAGCAGTTCGATTCAGGGTCGAACCTACAATGAGCAGTTCTTC	CASSSIQGRTYNEQFF
-	15	TRBJ2-1	-	TRBV7-2	TGTGCCAGCAGCTTACGGGGGGACAGATACAATGAGCAGTTCTTC	CASSLRGDRYNEQFF
once	16	TRBJ1-4	-	TRBV4-1	TGCGCCAGCAGCCAAGATGGGCAGTCCCTAAATGAAAAACTGTTTTTT	CASSQDGQSLNEKLFF
-	14	TRBJ1-2	-	TRBV10-3	TGTGCCATCACCGGACCCGAGGCGGGCTATGGCTACACCTTC	CAITGPEAGYGYTF
-	16	TRBJ2-5	-	TRBV7-2	TGTGCCAGCAGCATGGGGCAGACCACGGTAGGGGAGACCCAGTACTTC	CASSMGQTTVGETQYF
-	15	TRBJ1-2	-	TRBV7-9	TGTGCCAGCACCACGACTCTTACACACCCTTATGGCTACACCTTC	CASTTTLTHPYGYTF
once	15	TRBJ2-7	-	TRBV6-5	TGTGCCAGCAGTTACTCGATAGCAGACTCCTACGAGCAGTACTTC	CASSYSIADSYEQYF
-	14	TRBJ2-3	TRBD1	TRBV5-1	TGCGCCAGTTCCCGACAGGGTGGGACAGATACGCAGTATTTT	CASSRQGGTDTQYF
-	14	TRBJ1-2	-	TRBV2	TGTGCCAGCAGTGCTGGGGGAGCTAACTATGGCTACACCTTC	CASSAGGANYGYTF
-	16	TRBJ1-6	-	TRBV7-2	TGTGCCAGCAGCTTAAGCCTCCTTTCCCAGGGCGGTCTCCTCCACTTT	CASSLSLLSQGGLLHF
-	12	TRBJ2-7	-	TRBV11-2	TGTGCCAGCAGCCCTCAGAGGTACGAGCAGTACTTC	CASSPQRYEQYF
-	14	TRBJ1-2	-	TRBV6-5	TGTGCCAGCAGTTACGGGGCAGGGTCCTATGGCTACACCTTC	CASSYGAGSYGYTF
-	13	TRBJ1-2	TRBD1	TRBV28	TGTGCCAGCAGTACGGGACAGCACTATGGCTACACCTTC	CASSTGQHYGYTF
once	18	TRBJ1-3	-	TRBV19	TGTGCCAGTAGTATATCGGGGCCCATTGGTTACTCTGGAAACACCATATATTTT	CASSISGPIGYSGNTIYF
-	13	TRBJ2-3	TRBD2	TRBV29-1	TGCAGCGTTGAAGATGGCGGGGGAGATACGCAGTATTTT	CSVEDGGGDTQYF
-	13	TRBJ2-1	-	TRBV7-6	TGTGCCAGCAGCTTGGGACGTTACAATGAGCAGTTCTTC	CASSLGRYNEQFF
-	13	TRBJ1-2	-	TRBV7-9	TGTGCCAGCAGCGGGATGGGGGATCGGGGCTACACCTTC	CASSGMGDRGYTF
-	19	TRBJ2-6	TRBD1	TRBV5-1	TGCGCCAGCAGCTCGAATGACAGGGGTTTAGCCTCTGGGGCCAACGTCCTGACTTTC	CASSSNDRGLASGANVLTF
-	15	TRBJ1-2	TRBD1	TRBV5-4	TGTGCCAGCAGCTTTTTTTCAGGGGGGGACTATGGCTACACCTTC	CASSFFSGGDYGYTF
-	12	TRBJ1-4	-	TRBV7-6	TGTGCCAGCAGCTGGGAGGGGGAAAAACTGTTTTTT	CASSWEGEKLFF
-	14	TRBJ1-1	-	TRBV4-1	TGCGCCAGCAGCCATTTCACTCCCCGGACTGAAGCTTTCTTT	CASSHFTPRTEAFF
-	16	TRBJ2-4	TRBD1	TRBV2	TGTGCCAGCAGGAGTACAGGGGGCTCGGGCAAAAACATTCAGTACTTC	CASRSTGGSGKNIQYF
-	14	TRBJ1-6	-	TRBV5-5	TGTGCCAGCAGCCCCCTGGGGGGTGATTCACCCCTCCACTTT	CASSPLGGDSPLHF
-	14	TRBJ1-2	-	TRBV27	TGTGCCAGCAGTTTATCGAAATTTGAGGGTGGCTACACCTTC	CASSLSKFEGGYTF
-	15	TRBJ2-7	-	TRBV6-1	TGTGCCAGCACCCAGGGCGCCGGTAGTGCCTACGAGCAGTACTTC	CASTQGAGSAYEQYF
-	15	TRBJ1-1	-	TRBV9	TGTGCCAGCAGCGTAGAGTCCGGTCCGACAACTGAAGCTTTCTTT	CASSVESGPTTEAFF
once	12	TRBJ2-3	-	TRBV25-1	TGTGCCAGCGGGGGAAACACAGATACGCAGTATTTT	CASGGNTDTQYF
-	15	TRBJ2-5	-	TRBV5-5	TGTGCCAGCAGCTTAGGGACAACGTACCAAGAGACCCAGTACTTC	CASSLGTTYQETQYF
-	13	TRBJ1-2	-	TRBV29-1	TGCAGCATACTGGACACTCTTGAGGGCGGCTACACCTTC	CSILDTLEGGYTF
-	13	TRBJ1-2	-	TRBV30	TGTGCCTGGAGTACACAGGGAGCGGGTGGCTACACCTTC	CAWSTQGAGGYTF
once	14	TRBJ1-1	-	TRBV5-5	TGTGCCAGCAGCCAACAGGGTCAGCTCGCTGAAGCTTTCTTT	CASSQQGQLAEAFF
-	14	TRBJ2-5	TRBD1	TRBV7-9	TGTGCCAGCAGCCCCAGACAGGGTCAAGAGACCCAGTACTTC	CASSPRQGQETQYF
-	13	TRBJ1-1	-	TRBV7-2	TGTGCCAGCAGCTTAGGGAGGAACACTGAAGCTTTCTTT	CASSLGRNTEAFF
-	16	TRBJ1-2	-	TRBV7-9	TGTGCCAGCAGCTTAGCGCTAGGGACGGCGCACCTTGGCTACACCTTC	CASSLALGTAHLGYTF
-	13	TRBJ1-1	-	TRBV5-1	TGCGCCAGCAGCTTGTTGCATCGAGCTGAAGCTTTCTTT	CASSLLHRAEAFF
-	15	TRBJ2-5	-	TRBV6-5	TGTGCCAGCAGTTACGAGGGCCTAATGGGAGAGACCCAGTACTTC	CASSYEGLMGETQYF
-	13	TRBJ2-2	-	TRBV7-2	TGTGCCAGCAGCTTAGGAGGAACCGGGGAGCTGTTTTTT	CASSLGGTGELFF
-	14	TRBJ1-1	-	TRBV13	TGTGCCAGCAGCCCGCGGACAGAGAACACTGAAGCTTTCTTT	CASSPRTENTEAFF
-	14	TRBJ1-6	-	TRBV30	TGTGCCTGGAGTGTACCTGGGGGGGGGTCACCCCTCCACTTT	CAWSVPGGGSPLHF
-	14	TRBJ1-1	-	TRBV5-4	TGTGCCAGCAGCCCCGGAGGCAGGACCTATGAAGCTTTCTTT	CASSPGGRTYEAFF
-	16	TRBJ1-2	TRBD1	TRBV9	TGTGCCAGCAGCGTAGCGGCAGGGGGTAGTTTACATGGCTACACCTTC	CASSVAAGGSLHGYTF
once	17	TRBJ2-1	-	TRBV11-3	TGTGCCAGCAGCTCCCGCGGGGCGGGTGCCCTATACAATGAGCAGTTCTTC	CASSSRGAGALYNEQFF